The source of this T cell receptor (beta chain) is a study of graft-versus-host responses after intestinal transplantation. The V and J ends lost 3 bases and 3 bases, in that order; junction bases with no gene match: 9. Germline V lookup: CDR1 SGHTA, CDR2 FQGNSA. The CDR3 runs 17 residues. Study results and limitations: With peak circulating GvH clone levels came an association with early post-transplant HvG declines.

The table lists this clone with a count of one. Its target is not known. Generated by immunoSEQ multiplex PCR, the TCRdb table keeps only in-frame clones and is missing some. The sample lists 75,000 to 100,000 clones; 86% were seen once. The rearrangement links TRBV7-2 to TRBJ2-2; TRBD1 aligns across 8 bases. This sequence originates from a human patient who received an intestinal transplant, so some T cells may come from the graft donor. The sample here was PBMCs, taken 255 days after intestinal transplant. CDR3 residues: CASSFPGQGADTGELFF. The CDR3 region has the DNA TGTGCCAGCAGCTTCCCCGGACAGGGAGCGGACACCGGGGAGCTGTTTTTT.